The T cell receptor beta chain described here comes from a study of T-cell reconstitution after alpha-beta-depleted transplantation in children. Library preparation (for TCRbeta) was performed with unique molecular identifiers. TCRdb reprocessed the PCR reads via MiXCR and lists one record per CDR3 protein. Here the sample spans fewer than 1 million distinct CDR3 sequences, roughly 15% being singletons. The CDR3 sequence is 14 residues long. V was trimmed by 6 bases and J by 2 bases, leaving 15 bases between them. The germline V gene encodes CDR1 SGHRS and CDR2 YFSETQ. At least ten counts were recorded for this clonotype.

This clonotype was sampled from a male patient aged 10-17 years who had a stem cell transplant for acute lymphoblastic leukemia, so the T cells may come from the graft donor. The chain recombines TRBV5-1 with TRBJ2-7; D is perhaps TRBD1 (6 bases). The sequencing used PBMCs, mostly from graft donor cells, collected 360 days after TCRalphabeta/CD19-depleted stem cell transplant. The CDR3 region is CASTPGTTTYEQYF. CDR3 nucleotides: TGCGCCAGCACCCCCGGGACAACTACCTACGAGCAGTACTTC.